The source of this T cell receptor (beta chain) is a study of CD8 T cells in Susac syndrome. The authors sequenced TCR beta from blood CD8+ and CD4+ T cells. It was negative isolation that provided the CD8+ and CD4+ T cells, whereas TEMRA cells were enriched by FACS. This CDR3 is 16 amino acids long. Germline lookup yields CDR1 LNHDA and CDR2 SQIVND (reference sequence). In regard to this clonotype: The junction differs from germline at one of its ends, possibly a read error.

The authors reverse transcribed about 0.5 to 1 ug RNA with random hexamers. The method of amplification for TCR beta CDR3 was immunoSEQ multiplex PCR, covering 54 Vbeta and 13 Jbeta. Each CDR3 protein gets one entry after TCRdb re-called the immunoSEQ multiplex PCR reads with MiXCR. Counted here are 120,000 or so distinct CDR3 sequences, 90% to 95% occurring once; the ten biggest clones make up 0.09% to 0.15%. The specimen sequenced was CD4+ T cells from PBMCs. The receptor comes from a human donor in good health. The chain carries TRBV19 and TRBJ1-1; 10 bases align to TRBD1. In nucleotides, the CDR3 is TGTGCCAGTAGTCCTGGACCGGGACAGGGGAACGCTGAAGCTTTCTTT. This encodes CASSPGPGQGNAEAFF.